A single sample gave rise to the 6 T cell receptor beta chains below, sequenced in a study of tumor-infiltrating lymphocytes in primary liver carcinoma. Blood RNA was derived from unsorted whole blood, and germline DNA was extracted too. TCR beta cDNA was reverse-transcribed from about 500 ng of total RNA. The reaction used a constant-region primer and ProtoScript II reverse transcriptase. Investigators got TCR beta libraries out of three nested multiplex PCR rounds, done with slightly modified ARM-PCR. A C-beta reverse primer was combined with TRBV1-TRBV30 forward primers in the first two PCR rounds, and each round had 10 cycles. MiXCR, run by TCRdb on the multiplex PCR reads, gives a single entry per CDR3 protein. The sample has roughly 180,000 distinct CDR3 sequences, about 60% seen once; the top ten hold about 72%. Sample: peripheral blood. The receptors originated from a man between 40 and 49 years old with primary liver carcinoma and hepatitis B virus infection.

The chain carries TRBV6-6 and TRBJ1-5; D gene uncertain. The CDR3 has 17 amino acids. CDR1 and CDR2 (germline): MNHNY, SVGAGI (reference sequence). V gave up 1 base and J gave up 5 bases, with 18 bases separating them. The CDR3 sequence: CASSYLNLKAEDQPQHF. The CDR3 DNA sequence: TGTGCCAGCAGTTACTTGAACTTGAAGGCGGAGGATCAGCCCCAGCATTTT.

With respect to this clonotype: Compared with germline, one end of the junction differs, possibly owing to a read error. The chain recombines TRBV6-2 or TRBV6-3 with TRBJ2-7; 10 bases align to TRBD2. This CDR3 contains 13 residues. Germline CDR1 reads MNHEY; CDR2 reads SVGEGT. This chain's CDR3 is CASRLAGTYEQCF. The CDR3 region has the DNA TGTGCCAGCAGACTAGCGGGAACCTACGAGCAGTGCTTC.

As regards this clonotype: A much bigger clone sits one base away, suggesting this may be a read error. The chain links TRBV6-5 to TRBJ2-7, with D possibly matching TRBD1 (6 bases). From germline, CDR1 is MNHEY and CDR2 SVGAGI. CDR3 size: 12 residues. CDR3 coding DNA: TGTACCAGCAGTCAGGGGCCCGACGAGCAGTACTTC. Protein product: CTSSQGPDEQYF.

As to this clonotype: At one end the junction does not follow the germline gene, possibly because of a read error. The chain carries TRBV28 and TRBJ2-7; 8 bases map to TRBD2. The CDR3 sequence is 13 residues long. Germline CDR1 MDHEN, CDR2 SYDVKM. In DNA, the CDR3 is TGTGCCAGCACCTCCGGGACTAGGTACGTGCAGTACTTC. This encodes CASTSGTRYVQYF.

Many counts were recorded for this clonotype. The rearrangement joins TRBV11-2 to TRBJ2-1; 10 bases are a match to TRBD2. The V gene end was trimmed by 5 bases and the J gene end by 6 bases; junction bases not matched to a gene: 4. CDR1 is SGHAT and CDR2 is FQNNGV in the germline V gene. CDR3 length: 14 residues. In DNA, the CDR3 is TGTGCCAGCAGCCCGGGACTAGCGATCAATGAGCAGTTCTTC. Protein product: CASSPGLAINEQFF.

This sequence joins TRBV11-2 and TRBJ2-7, with 7 bases identical to TRBD2. Germline V lookup: CDR1 SGHAT, CDR2 FQNNGV. Germline trimming cut 3 bases from V and 3 bases from J; bases unmatched to any gene: 17. The CDR3 covers 18 residues. The CDR3 DNA is TGTGCCAGCAGCTTCAGTACTAGCGACCCCATTGCGTTCTACGAGCAGTACTTC. Amino acid sequence: CASSFSTSDPIAFYEQYF.